This TCR beta chain comes out of a study of T cell clonotyping in hematopoietic cell transplantation. Findings and caveats of the study: Recipient TCR diversity dropped after transplant; expanded clonotypes rose from day 30 to 180. CD4 and CD8 repertoire contributions could not be separated without sorting. At the given depth, recipient repertoires were over 97% de novo clonotypes.

This table comes from immunoSEQ multiplex PCR, and its TCRdb copy is limited to in-frame clones, with some not included. The sample lists 35,000 to 45,000 clones; 85% to 95% were seen once. The CDR3 loop spans 13 amino acids. V dropped 5 bases and J dropped 6; count of bases not matched to a gene: 8. Germline V gene lookup returns CDR1 GTSNPN and CDR2 SVGIG (reference sequence). Time point specified: recipient sample about 28 days before transplant, after cytoreduction. Blood collection times were about day -28 and days 30, 100, 180 posttransplant. The table lists this clone with a count of one. The antigen remains undetermined.

The chain has TRBV30 and TRBJ1-2, with 8 nucleotides matching TRBD1. This TCR came from a man in his forties with chronic myeloid leukemia. Some clones in this sample may be carry-over from other donors' samples. Specimen: peripheral blood mononuclear cells, collected before stem cell transplant. CDR3 loop: CAWGQGAPHGYTF. The CDR3, as DNA: TGTGCCTGGGGACAGGGAGCCCCCCATGGCTACACCTTC.